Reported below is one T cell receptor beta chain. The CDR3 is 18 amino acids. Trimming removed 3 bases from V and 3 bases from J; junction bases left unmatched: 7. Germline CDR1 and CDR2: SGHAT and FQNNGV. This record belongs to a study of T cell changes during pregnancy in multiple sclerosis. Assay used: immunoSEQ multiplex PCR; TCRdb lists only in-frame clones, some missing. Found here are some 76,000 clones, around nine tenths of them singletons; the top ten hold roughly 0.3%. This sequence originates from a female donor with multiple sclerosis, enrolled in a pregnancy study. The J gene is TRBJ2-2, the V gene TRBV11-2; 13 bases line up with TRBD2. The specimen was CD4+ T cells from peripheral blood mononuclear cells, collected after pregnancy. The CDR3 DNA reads TGTGCCAGCAGCTTCTTCCCACTAGCGGGAGGGTACACCGGGGAGCTGTTTTTT. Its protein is CASSFFPLAGGYTGELFF.